The 27 T cell receptor beta chains below come from one sample, sequenced in a study of response to subunit inactivated influenza vaccine. TCRdb ran MiXCR on the RT-PCR reads and lists one entry per CDR3 protein. This sample has hundreds of thousands of distinct CDR3 sequences, with 9.5% to 15% found just once. Here the sequenced sample was non-naive T cells sorted from PBMCs, taken 14 to 15 days before vaccination. The receptors here all came from a man aged 45-60 years who received an inactivated influenza vaccine.

CDR3 loop: CASSLAGTGYTQYF. DNA of the CDR3: TGTGCCAGCAGCTTAGCGGGGACAGGGTATACGCAGTATTTT. This chain joins TRBV7-9 and TRBJ2-3; 9 bases align to TRBD1. The trim removed 0 bases at V and 7 bases at J, leaving 2 bases unmatched. The CDR3 is made up of 14 amino acids. Germline values: CDR1 SEHNR, CDR2 FQNEAQ (reference sequence).

Only a few counts were recorded for this clonotype. The rearrangement joins TRBV2 to TRBJ2-4, with no clear D. CDR3 length: 15 residues. The V gene's germline CDR1 is SNHLY and CDR2 FYNNEI. The germline V and J ends were trimmed by 4 bases and 0 bases, with 10 bases remaining between them. Here the CDR3 reads CASSVWALAKNIQYF. DNA of the CDR3: TGTGCCAGCAGTGTTTGGGCTCTAGCCAAAAACATTCAGTACTTC.

The table lists this clonotype with a few counts. The chain employs TRBV4-2 and TRBJ1-6; D is undetermined. Germline values: CDR1 LGHNA, CDR2 YNFKEQ. The CDR3 length is 15 residues. V lost 0 bases and J lost 2, with 5 bases in between. Here the CDR3 DNA reads TGTGCCAGCAGCCAAGAAGGCCCCTATAATTCACCCCTCCACTTT. Translation gives CASSQEGPYNSPLHF.

The V call is TRBV7-9, the J call TRBJ2-6, with a possible D match to TRBD1 (6 bases). This CDR3 region has 15 residues. V gave up 5 bases and J gave up 2 bases, with 10 bases separating them. CDR1 and CDR2 from the germline V gene are SEHNR and FQNEAQ (reference sequence). The CDR3 DNA is TGTGCCAGCAGCCTTAAGGGGGCTGGGGCCAACGTCCTGACTTTC. It translates to CASSLKGAGANVLTF.

This chain uses TRBV7-8 with TRBJ2-2; 14 nucleotides match TRBD2. The length of the CDR3 is 16 residues. CDR1 is SGHVS, CDR2 FQNEAQ, per germline. Trimming removed 4 bases from V and 5 bases from J; junction bases left unmatched: 3. In DNA form, the CDR3 reads TGTGCCAGCAGCTCGGGACTAGCGGGAGTTACCGGGGAGCTGTTTTTT. Translation gives CASSSGLAGVTGELFF.

The J gene is TRBJ2-7, the V gene TRBV7-2; 7 bases fit TRBD2. Unmatched junction bases numbered 6, after V lost 1 base and J lost 6 bases. The germline gives CDR1 SGHTA, CDR2 FQGNSA. This CDR3 has 14 amino acids. The DNA of the CDR3 is TGTGCCAGCAGCTTAGGGAGACTAGCATTCGAGCAGTACGTC. Protein sequence: CASSLGRLAFEQYV.

The V gene is TRBV7-8, the J gene TRBJ2-1; either TRBD1 or TRBD2 may fit D (5 bases each). Germline CDR1 SGHVS, CDR2 FQNEAQ. Trimming stripped 3 bases from V and 4 bases from J, with 19 bases between. The CDR3 runs 17 residues. This CDR3 reads CASSFLEGTRTYNEQFF. The CDR3, as DNA: TGTGCCAGCAGCTTCTTAGAGGGGACCCGCACATACAATGAGCAGTTCTTC.

There are a few counts of this clonotype. This chain joins TRBV5-5 and TRBJ1-1, with 8 positions matching TRBD1. This CDR3 has 14 amino acids. The germline gives CDR1 SGHKS, CDR2 YYEKEE (reference sequence). V gave up 6 bases and J gave up 4 bases; unmatched junction bases: 8. CDR3 bases: TGTGCCAGCACCCGACAGGGGTGGGGCACTGAAGCTTTCTTT. Encoded protein: CASTRQGWGTEAFF. The full variable domain, rest sourced from reference TRBV5-5 and TRBJ1-1, is DAGVTQSPTHLIKTRGQQVTLRCSPISGHKSVSWYQQVLGQGPQFIFQYYEKEERGRGNFPDRFSARQFPNYSSELNVNALLLGDSALYLCASTRQGWGTEAFFGQGTRLTVV.

In its sample, this clonotype was seen a few times. The chain carries TRBV7-2 and TRBJ1-6; D perhaps matches TRBD1 (5 bases). V lost 2 bases, J lost 11 bases, and 19 bases lay in between. Germline-derived CDR1 and CDR2 are SGHTA and FQGNSA. The CDR3 length is 16 residues. The CDR3 region has the DNA TGTGCCAGCAGCTTAAGCGTTCCAGGGCCTGGGGCACCCCTCCACTTT. Translating gives CASSLSVPGPGAPLHF.

This clonotype was observed a handful of times. J is TRBJ2-1 and V is TRBV20-1; 13 bases fit TRBD2. V lost 2 bases, J lost 6 bases, and 1 base stayed unmatched. CDR1 is DFQATT, CDR2 SNEGSKA, per germline (reference sequence). The CDR3 consists of 14 residues. For the CDR3, the DNA is TGCAGTGCTAGAACTAGCGGGAGGGCCAATGAGCAGTTCTTC. Translation: CSARTSGRANEQFF.

The chain employs TRBV6-5 and TRBJ1-1; D gene unclear. This CDR3 is built from 12 residues. Germline values: CDR1 MNHEY, CDR2 SVGAGI. Trimming pared 4 bases from V and 7 bases from J, leaving 10 bases between. The DNA for the CDR3 is TGTGCCAGCAGTTCTATACATCTTGAAGCTTTCTTT. Translation: CASSSIHLEAFF.

This clonotype was seen more than once but under ten times. J is TRBJ1-1 and V is TRBV4-3, with D hard to call. CDR1 is LGHNA, CDR2 YSLEER, per germline. Trimming pared 0 bases from V and 0 bases from J, leaving 8 bases between. The CDR3 consists of 15 residues. The CDR3 DNA sequence: TGCGCCAGCAGCCAAGACGGCAGAATGAACACTGAAGCTTTCTTT. This encodes CASSQDGRMNTEAFF.

The sample holds a few counts of this clonotype. This chain links TRBV18 with TRBJ2-2, with 7 bases identical to TRBD1. The CDR3 loop spans 15 amino acids. The trim removed 6 bases at V and 5 bases at J, leaving 9 bases unmatched. The germline gives CDR1 KGHSH, CDR2 LQKENI. CDR3 protein: CASSAQGRMTGELFF. The CDR3 bases are TGTGCCAGCTCGGCACAGGGGAGAATGACCGGGGAGCTGTTTTTT.

J is TRBJ2-7 and V is TRBV7-2; D could derive from TRBD1 or TRBD2 (6 bases each). Looked up from germline, CDR1 is SGHTA and CDR2 is FQGNSA. The length of the CDR3 is 14 residues. V lost 4 bases and J 3 bases, leaving 13 bases between the germline ends. The CDR3 DNA is TGTGCCAGCAGCTGGCAACAGGGAGGCTACGAGCAGTACTTC. Protein product: CASSWQQGGYEQYF. The variable domain in full, completed from reference TRBV7-2 and TRBJ2-7, reads GAGVSQSPSNKVTEKGKDVELRCDPISGHTALYWYRQSLGQGLEFLIYFQGNSAPDKSGLPSDRFSAERTGGSVSTLTIQRTQQEDSAVYLCASSWQQGGYEQYFGPGTRLTVT.

This clonotype was counted at least ten times. The rearrangement links TRBV7-9 to TRBJ1-5; D is undetermined. The CDR3 totals 12 residues. Germline CDR1 and CDR2: SEHNR and FQNEAQ (reference sequence). The V gene lost 8 bases and the J gene lost 5 bases, with 10 bases spanning the gap. CDR3 nucleotides: TGTGCCAGCGGAGACAAGTATCAGCCCCAGCATTTT. Its protein product is CASGDKYQPQHF.

This clonotype was detected a few times. This chain uses TRBV19 with TRBJ1-5; TRBD1 matches at 7 bases. Trimming at V came to 6 bases and at J to 1 base, leaving 6 bases not matched to a gene. The CDR3 is 15 amino acids. From germline, CDR1 is LNHDA and CDR2 SQIVND (reference sequence). The CDR3 coding sequence is TGTGCCAGTAGCACCACAGGGGTGAGCAATCAGCCCCAGCATTTT. Protein product: CASSTTGVSNQPQHF.

This clonotype appeared a few times. The J gene is TRBJ2-7, the V gene TRBV5-5, with a tentative D call TRBD2 (5 bases). V lost 6 bases and J lost 0, with 13 bases in between. The CDR3 length is 14 residues. Germline V CDR1 and CDR2: SGHKS, YYEKEE (reference sequence). CDR3 nucleotides: TGTGCCAGCATTAGGTTCGGAGGCTCCTACGAGCAGTACTTC. This translates into CASIRFGGSYEQYF.

Only a few counts were recorded for this clonotype. The chain joins TRBV3-1 to TRBJ2-6; 12 nucleotides match TRBD1. The germline gives CDR1 LGHDT, CDR2 YNNKEL (reference sequence). CDR3 length: 19 residues. V lost 3 bases, J lost 3 bases, and 9 bases stayed unmatched. In DNA, the CDR3 is TGTGCCAGCAGCCACCTACCGGGACAGGGGGCTGGTGGGGCCAACGTCCTGACTTTC. This translates into CASSHLPGQGAGGANVLTF.

The CDR3 loop is CASRYTGNYGYTF. Written as DNA, the CDR3 is TGTGCCAGCAGATATACAGGGAACTATGGCTACACCTTC. The rearrangement links TRBV6-5 to TRBJ1-2; the D gene is possibly TRBD1 (6 bases). The CDR3 loop spans 13 amino acids. The germline gives CDR1 MNHEY, CDR2 SVGAGI. Trimming pared 6 bases from V and 2 bases from J, leaving 10 bases between.

This clonotype was counted many times. The chain recombines TRBV20-1 with TRBJ1-5, with D possibly being TRBD1 (5 bases). Trimming removed 3 bases at V and 0 bases at J, with 9 bases between. The CDR3 runs 14 residues. Germline V CDR1 and CDR2: DFQATT, SNEGSKA (reference sequence). The CDR3 DNA follows: TGCAGTGCTAGCAGGGATATTAGCAATCAGCCCCAGCATTTT. This encodes CSASRDISNQPQHF.

The V gene is TRBV4-3, the J gene TRBJ2-4; 12 positions agree with TRBD2. The CDR3 covers 19 residues. Unmatched junction bases numbered 11, after V lost 0 bases and J lost 5 bases. Per germline, CDR1 LGHNA and CDR2 YSLEER. The CDR3 here is CASSQDWGLAGGPENIQYF. The CDR3 DNA follows: TGCGCCAGCAGCCAAGATTGGGGGCTAGCGGGAGGGCCGGAAAACATTCAGTACTTC.

This clonotype was picked up a small number of times. This chain's CDR3 is CASSPPWGRGNTGELFF. The CDR3 DNA follows: TGTGCCAGCAGCCCCCCCTGGGGGCGGGGGAACACCGGGGAGCTGTTTTTT. The chain uses TRBV11-2 and TRBJ2-2, with D perhaps being TRBD1 or TRBD2 (6 bases each). Germline-derived CDR1 and CDR2 are SGHAT and FQNNGV. With 5 bases removed from V and 1 base from J, the gap between germline ends came to 17 bases. This CDR3 is built from 17 residues.

The V gene is TRBV20-1, the J gene TRBJ2-1; a possible D gene is TRBD1 (6 bases). Per the germline V gene, CDR1 is DFQATT and CDR2 is SNEGSKA (reference sequence). The V end lost 1 base, the J end lost 6 bases, and 13 bases lay between the germline ends. This CDR3 is built from 14 residues. The CDR3: CSARGQGTTNEQFF. CDR3 nucleotide sequence: TGCAGTGCTAGAGGGCAGGGGACAACCAATGAGCAGTTCTTC.

This clonotype was counted ten times or more. The gene calls are TRBV3-1 and TRBJ2-1, with D possibly being TRBD1 (5 bases). Trimming took off 0 bases at V and 0 bases at J, with 15 bases between the two ends. Germline lookup yields CDR1 LGHDT and CDR2 YNNKEL (reference sequence). There are 18 residues in the CDR3. CDR3 sequence (DNA): TGTGCCAGCAGCCAAGATTTTAATGCCAGGGACTCCTACAATGAGCAGTTCTTC. This translates into CASSQDFNARDSYNEQFF.

This clonotype appeared a few times. The CDR3 reads CASSPGGGENTIYF. CDR3 DNA sequence: TGTGCCAGCAGCCCCGGCGGAGGGGAAAACACCATATATTTT. The chain is built from TRBV6-1 and TRBJ1-3, with a possible D match to TRBD1 (5 bases). The germline CDR1 and CDR2 sequences are MNHNS and SASEGT. This CDR3 region has 14 residues. V gave up 6 bases and J gave up 6 bases, with 15 bases separating them.

This clonotype was observed a few times. The chain links TRBV5-5 to TRBJ1-6; maybe TRBD1 (6 bases). V was clipped by 4 bases and J by 5 bases, with 16 bases between them. The CDR3 runs to 16 residues. Germline loops: CDR1 SGHKS, CDR2 YYEKEE (reference sequence). CDR3 sequence: CASSRQGTGDNSPLHF. As DNA, the CDR3 is TGTGCCAGCAGCCGTCAGGGGACGGGAGATAATTCACCCCTCCACTTT.

V and J are TRBV27 and TRBJ2-1, with 13 bases lining up with TRBD2. The germline CDR1 and CDR2 sequences are MNHEY and SMNVEV (reference sequence). The CDR3 is made up of 16 amino acids. Trimming took 6 bases from V and 10 from J; bases not matched to a gene: 12. In nucleotides, the CDR3 is TGTGCCAGCAGGCGACCCTTCGGACTAGCGGGAGACGAGCAGTTCTTC. Translating gives CASRRPFGLAGDEQFF.